This T cell receptor (beta chain) was sequenced during a study of blood T cell repertoires in COVID-19. For the study at large: The study drew acute and convalescent COVID-19 samples from the United States, Italy and Spain. Nucleic acid was either cDNA or gDNA, and it came from T cells, B-cell-depleted T cells, or PBMCs.

Trimming shortened V by 4 bases and J by 5 bases, and 18 bases separated the two germline ends. The CDR3 has 15 residues. Germline CDR1 and CDR2: SGHNT and YYREEE (reference sequence). Original data processing: Using reference gene primer amplification, nucleated cell counts were estimated. Sequenced by immunoSEQ multiplex PCR; TCRdb stores in-frame clones only, minus some. V and J calls and clone size follow that table, whereas D and trimming were derived from the DNA. The top ten hold over 9.5% of the sample, which has over 150,000 clones, 82% seen once. The V gene is TRBV5-4, the J gene TRBJ2-5; possible D gene TRBD1, 6 bases. Sequencing was performed on peripheral blood. The receptor's source is a woman over 75 with active or convalescent COVID-19. CDR3 in amino acids: CASSLEQGGTETQYF. Here the CDR3 DNA reads TGTGCCAGCAGCCTAGAACAGGGTGGGACGGAGACCCAGTACTTC.